This T cell receptor (beta chain) was profiled in a study of post-analysis software for immune sequencing data. Study summary: Relapsing-remitting, secondary progressive and progressive-relapsing courses of multiple sclerosis were included. Study outcomes and limitations: F-measure co-clustering was strong for batch-matched samples. Among multiple sclerosis patients, normalized Chao1 diversity was significantly below that of controls. Comparison of patients with controls showed roughly five TRBV segments more frequent in patients, TRBV5-6, TRBV5-1 and TRBV20-1 among them.

This clonotype was observed a few times. Its specificity is unknown. The junction had 14 bases not matched to a gene; V was cut back by 0 bases and J by 0 bases. The CDR3 sequence is 21 residues long. Per the germline V gene, CDR1 is SGHAT and CDR2 is FQDESV (reference sequence). The authors incorporated unique molecular identifiers into the TCR beta cDNA libraries. The yield from about 1 to 10 million T cells was 500,000 or so cDNA molecules in total. TCRdb used MiXCR to reprocess the PCR reads, holding one entry per CDR3 protein. The sample yields hundreds of thousands of distinct CDR3 sequences, roughly 29% seen once.

Specimen: blood. The chain joins TRBV11-1 to TRBJ2-6; 7 bases line up with TRBD2. The TCR was taken from a girl aged 5 to 17 with multiple sclerosis. In DNA, the CDR3 is TGTGCCAGCAGCTTAGCGCATGTCACTGGACGGACTAGCTCTGGGGCCAACGTCCTGACTTTC. Translation gives CASSLAHVTGRTSSGANVLTF.